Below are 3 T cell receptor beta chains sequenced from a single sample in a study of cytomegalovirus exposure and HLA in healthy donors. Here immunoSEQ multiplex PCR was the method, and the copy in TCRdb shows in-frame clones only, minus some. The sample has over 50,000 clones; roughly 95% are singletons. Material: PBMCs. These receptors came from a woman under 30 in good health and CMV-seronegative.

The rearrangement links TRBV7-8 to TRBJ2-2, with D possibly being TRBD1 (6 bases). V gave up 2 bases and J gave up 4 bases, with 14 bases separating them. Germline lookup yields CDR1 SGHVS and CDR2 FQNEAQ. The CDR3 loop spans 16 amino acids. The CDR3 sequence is CASSLSPGQRTGELFF. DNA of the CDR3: TGTGCCAGCAGCTTAAGCCCCGGACAGCGCACCGGGGAGCTGTTTTTT.

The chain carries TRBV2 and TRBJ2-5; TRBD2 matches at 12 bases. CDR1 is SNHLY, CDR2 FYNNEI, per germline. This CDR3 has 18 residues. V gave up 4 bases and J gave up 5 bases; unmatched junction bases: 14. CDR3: CASSARGPSGGAGETQYF. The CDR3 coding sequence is TGTGCCAGCAGTGCGCGGGGACCTAGCGGGGGGGCCGGGGAGACCCAGTACTTC.

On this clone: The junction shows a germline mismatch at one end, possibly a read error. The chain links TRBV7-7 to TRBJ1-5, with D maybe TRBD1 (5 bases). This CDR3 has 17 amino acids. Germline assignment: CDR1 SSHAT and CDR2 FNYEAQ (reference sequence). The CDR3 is CASSFPRSGGGNQPQHF. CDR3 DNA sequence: TGTGCTAGCAGCTTCCCCAGGTCGGGGGGGGGCAATCAGCCCCAGCATTTT.